Listed here is a single TCR beta chain. Its antigen has not been determined. Base-call qualities are not available, and no considerably larger clone is one nucleotide away. Using the deep immunoSEQ assay, TCR CDR3 regions were amplified from genomic DNA by multiplex PCR. Extracted genomic DNA from each cell subset was spread evenly across all wells of several immunoSEQ 96-well plates, with each plate serving as a replicate. For sorted subsets, roughly 200 ng of genomic DNA, equivalent to tens of thousands of T cell genomes, went into each replicate PCR. Purified libraries were quantified with a Qubit 3.0 fluorometer, sized on a Bioanalyzer 2100, and re-quantified with the KAPA Library Quantification kit. Each immunoSEQ 96-well plate was sequenced on its own single-read 150-cycle Illumina NextSeq 550 flow cell. From the authors' description of their analysis: Because the immunoSEQ output included only junctional sequences and no quality scores, the filtering could not be the same as the filtering used for full-length reads. To assign V/J genes and CDR3, sequences were annotated against IMGT germline references using PyIR, a Python wrapper for IgBLAST v1.9. Reads with weak V/J assignments (E-value above 1e-6), missing CDR3, stop codons, out-of-frame junctions, or ambiguous translated residues were removed. V3J clonotypes were defined by identical inferred V gene, J gene, and CDR3 amino acid sequence. Percentage overlap between repertoires was computed as shared unique clonotypes divided by the size of the smaller repertoire. RTK rarefaction, the Chao1 estimator, and Recon v2.1 estimates of unobserved clonotypes were used to assess repertoire richness. For all TCRbeta clonotypes obtained by the gDNA method from a handful of donors, generation probabilities were computed with OLGA. TCRdb took this table from immuneACCESS and kept in-frame rearrangements with V and J called. Such tables lack part of the clones; where checked against another copy, unresolved V genes explain under half of the gap, and the rest is unexplained. That table supplies the V and J calls and clone size; D and trimming were determined from the DNA. The table for this sample lists hundreds of thousands of clones; around 97% of them were counted only once. The top ten hold less than 0.065% of the sample.

These data originate in a study of shared clonotypes between healthy human individuals (dated by TCRdb to 2018 to 2021). As for the study more broadly: The cohort comprised a couple of women and three men aged 18 to 49 years. Blood TCR repertoires of a handful of healthy adults were deeply sequenced to estimate repertoire size and the extent of clonotype sharing between individuals. To increase sequencing depth and limit assay-specific biases, TCR repertoire library preparation and sequencing were carried out by different laboratories using diverse techniques. For each donor, CD4 naive and CD4 memory were each given three plates, CD8 naive was given two plates, and CD8 memory was given one plate. Per donor, leukapheresis produced somewhere between about 0.94 and 9.5 billion PBMCs. The paper's findings and limits, for the study overall: Pairwise subsampling indicated that sequencing depth was expected to affect the degree of clonotype sharing among donors. The genetic and exposure-history diversity represented was limited by the small number of donors. Across a few donors, roughly 5.1% of naive CD4, around 3.5% of naive CD8, approximately 2.5% of memory CD4, and roughly 0.4% of memory CD8 clonotypes were shared. Even with the large sequencing depth, rarefaction of the sorted-subset datasets indicated that sequencing was incomplete. Compared with non-shared clonotypes, clonotypes shared by all four sorted-subset donors had higher generation probabilities. Only blood was sampled, and tissue TCR repertoires likely differ from those in blood. Naive subsets generally had larger estimated clonotype richness than memory subsets.

Donors were healthy HIV-negative adults with no recently reported acute infections or vaccinations. Only Caucasian adults living in Nashville, Tennessee, USA were represented among the donors. CD4+ T cells were enriched by magnetic negative selection; naive cells were then positively selected on CD45RA, and the negative fraction formed the memory subset. Blood was collected by leukapheresis, and PBMCs were isolated by Ficoll-Histopaque density gradient centrifugation and then cryopreserved in liquid nitrogen vapor phase. Analytical flow cytometry was used to check the purity and quantity of each magnetically sorted T cell population. Each sorted fraction had its genomic DNA isolated and then quantified by UV absorbance on a Nanodrop 2000c. The CDR3, from cysteine to phenylalanine, totals 15 residues. Here the CDR3 DNA is all that survives: 45 bases in frame from base 1. The germline V end is reduced by 4 bases and the J end by 2 bases; junction bases left unmatched: 2. The germline V gene encodes CDR1 LNHDA and CDR2 SQIVND (reference sequence).

The specimen sequenced was naive CD4+ T cells sorted from blood. What this sample's cell subset or site label stands for: CD45RA+ positively selected. The source is a woman in her twenties or thirties in good health. The V and J genes are TRBV19 and TRBJ2-7, with TRBD2 matching 13 junction bases. The CDR3 reads CASSTGLAGAYEQYF. DNA sequence: TGTGCCAGTAGTACTGGACTAGCGGGAGCCTACGAGCAGTACTTC.